Listed below are T cell receptor beta chains from one sample, sequenced in a study of blood T cell repertoires in COVID-19. TCRdb keeps only in-frame clones here, not all; method: immunoSEQ multiplex PCR. The data show more than 400,000 clones, with about 90% seen just once and about 0.6% held by the top ten. The sequencing sample was made of PBMCs or T cells enriched from blood (not recorded which). The origin of the receptors is a man aged 18-30 years who had recovered from COVID-19. Each CDR3 is given with its conserved first and last residue. Each record gives: V gene, CDR3 protein.

>TRBV5-1
CASSSTGGGRSSYNEQFF
>TRBV24-1
CATSDRLPRMIETQYF
>TRBV2
CASSDGGAFYEQYF
>TRBV2
CASSEGQNYGYTF
>TRBV7-9
CASSFRESYEQYF
>TRBV28
CASSFSSHGVPNYGYTF
>TRBV14
CASSQKSKGSYRGFAGELFF
>TRBV28
CASSLLAEGSEQFF
>TRBV5-1
CASSWDRLQTQYF
>TRBV7-6
CASSLDKGRGNTEAFF
>TRBV13
CASSRRTGQQFF
>TRBV11-2
CASSLDPGGDHEQYF
>TRBV27
CASSSQGFWGYTF
>TRBV5-8
CASSLGFEHLSYNEQFF
>TRBV2
CASSFEGQAYNSPLHF
>TRBV7-3
CASSPTGQGETQYF
>TRBV28
CASSPSTRQGYQPQHF
>TRBV3-1/TRBV3-2
CASSQVQYGYTF
>TRBV24-1
CATSDTRTSPQSSYNEQFF
>TRBV11-2
CASSHRSPEAFF
>TRBV2
CASSSYMTSTDTQYF
>TRBV9
CASSGYSNQPQHF
>TRBV11-2
CASSSAMNTGDTEAFF
>TRBV10-3
CAISGQGTINTGELFF
>TRBV27
CASSPGGPSTDTQYF
>TRBV6-5
CASTQTGNTIYF
>TRBV7-2
CASSLSTGIIATYGYTF
>TRBV7-2
CASSVQSGNTIYF
>TRBV19
CASRNGEYSNQPQHF
>TRBV25-1
CASSTGKTSTDTQYF
>TRBV7-8
CASSSQDSYYGYTF
>TRBV28
CASNDPPTASYEQYF
>TRBV3-1/TRBV3-2
CASSRTGKGDGYTF
>TRBV12-3/TRBV12-4
CASRTGNQETQYF
>TRBV3-1/TRBV3-2
CASSLGPSEQYF
>TRBV2
CASGENVVLASGSEQYF
>TRBV5-1
CASSLETGSKNIQYF
>TRBV7-3
CASSSGSYTGELFF
>TRBV27
CASALDRAYGYTF
>TRBV30
CAWSVQRNYEQYF
>TRBV5-1
CASSPDRTGREQYF
>TRBV28
CASSLQASGDNSYEQYF
>TRBV5-5
CASSPGQGVAYEQYF
>TRBV19
CASSRRGEGHYGYTF
>TRBV4-1
CASSQGAAGPYEQYF
>TRBV19
CASSIPGVDSGNTIYF
>TRBV5-1
CASNSGRLGTDTQYF
>TRBV7-3
CASSPQGGTAEAFF
>TRBV30
CAWSRQGGQPQHF
>TRBV15
CATSRENSVNEKLFF
>TRBV2
CASRLDLGGQFF
>TRBV10-3
CAISESRASGGKETQYF